These 3 T cell receptor beta chains originate from one sample sequenced in a study of response to subunit inactivated influenza vaccine. MiXCR, run by TCRdb on the RT-PCR reads, gives a single entry per CDR3 protein. The sample includes about 800,000 distinct CDR3 sequences, about 20% of them seen just once. This material consisted of PBMCs from blood, taken 5 days after vaccination. All receptors derive from a man aged 50-59 years who received an inactivated influenza vaccine.

This clonotype was seen once. This chain uses TRBV27 with TRBJ2-7; D possibly corresponds to TRBD2 (6 bases). The CDR3 contains 13 residues. V lost 8 bases, J lost 0 bases, and 11 bases lay in between. Germline CDR1 is MNHEY and CDR2 is SMNVEV (reference sequence). The CDR3 nucleotides are TGTGCCAGCGCCGCCGGGAGCTCCTACGAGCAGTACTTC. Translation gives CASAAGSSYEQYF.

The chain is built from TRBV6-2 or TRBV6-3 and TRBJ2-3; D is uncertain. Between the trimmed V and J ends, which lost 6 bases and 2 bases, there was a span of 15 bases. The CDR3 loop spans 15 amino acids. Germline loops: CDR1 MNHEY, CDR2 SVGEGT. The CDR3 region is CASSRRPTLTDTQYF. Here the CDR3 DNA reads TGTGCCAGCAGCCGCCGCCCGACACTCACAGATACGCAGTATTTT.

The chain joins TRBV2 to TRBJ2-2; maybe TRBD1 (5 bases). The CDR3 runs to 17 residues. Trimming cost V 10 bases and J 4 bases, with 25 bases left between them. Per germline, CDR1 SNHLY and CDR2 FYNNEI. The CDR3 nucleotides read TGTGCCATCGGCTTGGGGCCCTCGACTCCGAGCACCGGGGAGCTGTTTTTT. Protein product: CAIGLGPSTPSTGELFF. The full variable domain, completed using reference TRBV2 and TRBJ2-2, is EPEVTQTPSHQVTQMGQEVILRCVPISNHLYFYWYRQILGQKVEFLVSFYNNEISEKSEIFDDQFSVERPDGSNFTLKIRSTKLEDSAMYFCAIGLGPSTPSTGELFFGEGSRLTVL.